The text below deals with one TCR beta chain. Its antigen is still unknown. Treatment given: around 19 received Ad26.COV2.S at low or high dose, single or two shots; about 5 received placebo; per-sample allocation not given. Material that was analyzed had been drawn on day 63 after the first vaccine or placebo injection. The CDR3 has 13 amino acids. CDR1 and CDR2 (germline): SGHNT, YYREEE (reference sequence). V was shortened by 9 bases and J by 5 bases, with 17 bases between the two germline ends. This table comes from immunoSEQ multiplex PCR, and its TCRdb copy is limited to in-frame clones, with some not included. The repertoire consists of 510,000 or so clones, with roughly 89% occurring once and the leading ten covering around 13%. These data originate in a study of Ad26.COV2.S vaccination and SARS-CoV-2 variants. Study as a whole: Ad26.COV2.S shots went into the muscle once or twice, 56 days apart.

Overall study findings and caveats: Quantification of TCR breadth and depth may have yielded underestimates of total T cell responses.

The chain links TRBV5-4 to TRBJ2-5, with D possibly matching TRBD1 (5 bases). This TCR derives from a person aged 18-60 years who received the Ad26.COV2.S COVID-19 vaccine or a placebo. This specimen consisted of peripheral blood, obtained in a trial of Ad26.COV2.S vaccine versus placebo. CDR3 sequence (DNA): TGTGCCACAGGGTCAGGCACCGCGGAGACCCAGTACTTC. Residues: CATGSGTAETQYF. Based on the CDR3 plus reference TRBV5-4 and TRBJ2-5, the full variable domain is ETGVTQSPTHLIKTRGQQVTLRCSSQSGHNTVSWYQQALGQGPQFIFQYYREEENGRGNFPPRFSGLQFPNYSSELNVNALELDDSALYLCATGSGTAETQYFGPGTRLLVL.